A selection of T cell receptor beta chains follows, all from one sample in a study of T cell responses to AZD1222 COVID-19 vaccine. Profiling relied on immunoSEQ multiplex PCR, and the TCRdb table lists in-frame clones only, not all of them. The data show some 64,000 clones, with around nine tenths seen just once and approximately 6.3% held by the top ten. The sequencing here drew on peripheral blood, taken 28 days after the second dose of the MenACWY control vaccine. These receptors were collected from an adult who received the MenACWY meningococcal vaccine as a control. CDR3s include the opening cysteine and the closing phenylalanine or tryptophan. Each record gives: J gene, clone size, V gene, D gene, CDR3 DNA, CDR3 protein. A D gene is named only where the DNA matches it firmly. The size field is filled for only some rows; it gives once, few, many or a size class.

j_gene: TRBJ2-7
abundance: NA
v_gene: TRBV11-3
d_gene: NA
CDR3nt: TGTGCCAGCAGCAATGGGGCAGGGCGAGAGCAGTACTTC
CDR3aa: CASSNGAGREQYF

j_gene: TRBJ1-1
abundance: few
v_gene: TRBV7-9
d_gene: NA
CDR3nt: TGTGCCAGCAGCATATCGCGGGGGTTGAACACTGAAGCTTTCTTT
CDR3aa: CASSISRGLNTEAFF

j_gene: TRBJ2-3
abundance: NA
v_gene: TRBV3-1/TRBV3-2
d_gene: TRBD2
CDR3nt: TGTGCCAGCAGCCCTAGCGGGAAGCTCACAGATACGCAGTATTTT
CDR3aa: CASSPSGKLTDTQYF

j_gene: TRBJ1-3
abundance: NA
v_gene: TRBV30
d_gene: TRBD1
CDR3nt: TGTGCCTGGAGTGCTGGGACAGCCTCTGGAAACACCATATATTTT
CDR3aa: CAWSAGTASGNTIYF

j_gene: TRBJ2-1
abundance: NA
v_gene: TRBV10-1
d_gene: NA
CDR3nt: TGCGCCAGCAGTGAGTCGAGTGCATACAATGAGCAGTTCTTC
CDR3aa: CASSESSAYNEQFF

j_gene: TRBJ1-2
abundance: NA
v_gene: TRBV30
d_gene: NA
CDR3nt: TGTGCCTGGGACGGAAACTATGGCTACACCTTC
CDR3aa: CAWDGNYGYTF

j_gene: TRBJ1-4
abundance: NA
v_gene: TRBV29-1
d_gene: NA
CDR3nt: TGCAGCGTTGAAGGAGCCGGGGCCCTAATGTTTTTT
CDR3aa: CSVEGAGALMFF

j_gene: TRBJ2-4
abundance: NA
v_gene: TRBV30
d_gene: NA
CDR3nt: TGTGCCTGGAGTGTACCTATCCGAGATAACATTCAGTACTTC
CDR3aa: CAWSVPIRDNIQYF

j_gene: TRBJ1-2
abundance: NA
v_gene: TRBV29-1
d_gene: NA
CDR3nt: TGCAGCGGTCCGTCGAGCGATGGCTACACCTTC
CDR3aa: CSGPSSDGYTF

j_gene: TRBJ2-1
abundance: NA
v_gene: TRBV28
d_gene: NA
CDR3nt: TGTGCCAGCAAGGGTGGTGGGATTACACGAAATGAGCAGTTCTTC
CDR3aa: CASKGGGITRNEQFF

j_gene: TRBJ2-1
abundance: NA
v_gene: TRBV6-4
d_gene: TRBD2
CDR3nt: TGTGCCAGCAGTGCGACTAGCGAGTACAATGAGCAGTTCTTC
CDR3aa: CASSATSEYNEQFF

j_gene: TRBJ2-7
abundance: NA
v_gene: TRBV5-5
d_gene: TRBD2
CDR3nt: TGTGCCAGCAGCCTCGGGACTAGCGGTTACGAGCAGTACTTC
CDR3aa: CASSLGTSGYEQYF

j_gene: TRBJ1-3
abundance: NA
v_gene: TRBV24-1
d_gene: NA
CDR3nt: TGTGCCGCCGGGACGGATGGAAACACCATATATTTT
CDR3aa: CAAGTDGNTIYF

j_gene: TRBJ2-5
abundance: NA
v_gene: TRBV30
d_gene: NA
CDR3nt: TGTGCCTGGAGTTGGACAGTCCAAGAGACCCAGTACTTC
CDR3aa: CAWSWTVQETQYF

j_gene: TRBJ2-7
abundance: once
v_gene: TRBV2
d_gene: NA
CDR3nt: TGTGCCAGCAGTGACTCGGTGGTCAGGGAGCAGTACTTC
CDR3aa: CASSDSVVREQYF

j_gene: TRBJ2-2
abundance: NA
v_gene: TRBV24-1
d_gene: NA
CDR3nt: TGTGCCACCAGTGATTTGAGTTGGGGGACCGGGGAGCTGTTTTTT
CDR3aa: CATSDLSWGTGELFF

j_gene: TRBJ2-7
abundance: NA
v_gene: TRBV27
d_gene: NA
CDR3nt: TGTGCCAGCAGAGGGGCGAACATCCACGAGCAGTACTTC
CDR3aa: CASRGANIHEQYF